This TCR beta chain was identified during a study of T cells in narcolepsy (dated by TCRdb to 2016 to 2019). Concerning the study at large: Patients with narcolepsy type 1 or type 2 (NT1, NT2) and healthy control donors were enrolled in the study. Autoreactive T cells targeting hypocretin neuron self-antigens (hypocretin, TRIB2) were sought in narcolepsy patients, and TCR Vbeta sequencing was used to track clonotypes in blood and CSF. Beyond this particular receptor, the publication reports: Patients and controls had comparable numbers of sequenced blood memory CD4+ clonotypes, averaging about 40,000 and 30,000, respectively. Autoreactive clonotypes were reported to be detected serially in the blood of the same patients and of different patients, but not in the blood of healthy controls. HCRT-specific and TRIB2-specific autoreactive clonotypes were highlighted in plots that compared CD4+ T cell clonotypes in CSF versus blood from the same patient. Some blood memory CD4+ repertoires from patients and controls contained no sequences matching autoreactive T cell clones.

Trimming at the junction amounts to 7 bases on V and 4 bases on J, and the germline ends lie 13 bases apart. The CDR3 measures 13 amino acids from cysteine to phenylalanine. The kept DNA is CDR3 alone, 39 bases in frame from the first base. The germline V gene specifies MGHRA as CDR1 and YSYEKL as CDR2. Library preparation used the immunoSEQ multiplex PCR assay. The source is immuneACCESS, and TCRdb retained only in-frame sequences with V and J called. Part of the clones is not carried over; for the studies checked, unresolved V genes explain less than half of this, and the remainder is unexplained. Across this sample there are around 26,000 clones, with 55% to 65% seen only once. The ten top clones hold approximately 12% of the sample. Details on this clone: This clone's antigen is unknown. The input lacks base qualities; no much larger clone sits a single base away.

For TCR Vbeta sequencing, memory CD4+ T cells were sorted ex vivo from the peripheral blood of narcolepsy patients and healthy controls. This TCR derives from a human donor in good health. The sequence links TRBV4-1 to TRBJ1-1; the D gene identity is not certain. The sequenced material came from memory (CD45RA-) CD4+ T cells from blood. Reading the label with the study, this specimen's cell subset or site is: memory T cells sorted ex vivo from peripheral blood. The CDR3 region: CASTTPRRTEAFF. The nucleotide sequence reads TGCGCCAGCACGACCCCAAGGCGCACTGAAGCTTTCTTT.